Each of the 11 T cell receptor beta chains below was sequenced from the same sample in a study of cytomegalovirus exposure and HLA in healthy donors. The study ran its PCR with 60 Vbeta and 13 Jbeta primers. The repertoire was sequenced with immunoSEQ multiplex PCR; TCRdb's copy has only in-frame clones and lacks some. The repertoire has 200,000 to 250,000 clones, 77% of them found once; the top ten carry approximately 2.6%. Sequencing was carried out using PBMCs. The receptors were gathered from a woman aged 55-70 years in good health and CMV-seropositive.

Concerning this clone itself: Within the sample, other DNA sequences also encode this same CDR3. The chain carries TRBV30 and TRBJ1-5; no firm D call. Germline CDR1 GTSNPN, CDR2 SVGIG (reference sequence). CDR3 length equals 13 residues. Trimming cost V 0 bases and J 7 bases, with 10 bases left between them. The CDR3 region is CAWSVQGGQPQHF. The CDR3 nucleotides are TGTGCCTGGAGTGTACAAGGAGGACAGCCCCAGCATTTT. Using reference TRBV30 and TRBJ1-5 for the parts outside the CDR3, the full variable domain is SQTIHQWPATLVQPVGSPLSLECTVEGTSNPNLYWYRQAAGRGLQLLFYSVGIGQISSEVPQNLSASRPQDRQFILSSKKLLLSDSGFYLCAWSVQGGQPQHFGDGTRLSIL.

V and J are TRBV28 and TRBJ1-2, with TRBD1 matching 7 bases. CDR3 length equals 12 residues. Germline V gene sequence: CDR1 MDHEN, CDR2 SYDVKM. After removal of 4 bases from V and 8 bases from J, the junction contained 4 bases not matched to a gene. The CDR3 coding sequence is TGTGCCAGCAGTTGGGACAGCCCCGGCTACACCTTC. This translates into CASSWDSPGYTF.

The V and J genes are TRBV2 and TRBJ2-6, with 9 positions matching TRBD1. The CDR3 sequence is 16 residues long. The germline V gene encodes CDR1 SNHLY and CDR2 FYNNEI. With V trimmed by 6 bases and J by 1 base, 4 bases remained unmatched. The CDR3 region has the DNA TGTGCCAGCAGCCGGGACAGGGATTCTGGGGCCAACGTCCTGACTTTC. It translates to CASSRDRDSGANVLTF.

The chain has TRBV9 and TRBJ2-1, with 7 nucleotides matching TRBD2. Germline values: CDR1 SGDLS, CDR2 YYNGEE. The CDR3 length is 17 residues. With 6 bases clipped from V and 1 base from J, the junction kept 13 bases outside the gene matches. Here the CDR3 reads CASTPRSGLTSYNEQFF. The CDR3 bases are TGTGCCAGCACCCCCCGATCGGGACTAACTTCCTACAATGAGCAGTTCTTC.

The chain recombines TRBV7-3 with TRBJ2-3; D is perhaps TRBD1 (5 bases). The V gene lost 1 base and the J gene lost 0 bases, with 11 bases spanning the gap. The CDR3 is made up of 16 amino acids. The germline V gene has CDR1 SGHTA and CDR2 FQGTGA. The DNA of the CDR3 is TGTGCCAGCAGCTTAAATGGCAGGGCCAGCACAGATACGCAGTATTTT. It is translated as CASSLNGRASTDTQYF. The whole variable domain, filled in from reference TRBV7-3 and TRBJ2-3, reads GAGVSQTPSNKVTEKGKYVELRCDPISGHTALYWYRQSLGQGPEFLIYFQGTGAADDSGLPNDRFFAVRPEGSVSTLKIQRTERGDSAVYLCASSLNGRASTDTQYFGPGTRLTVL.

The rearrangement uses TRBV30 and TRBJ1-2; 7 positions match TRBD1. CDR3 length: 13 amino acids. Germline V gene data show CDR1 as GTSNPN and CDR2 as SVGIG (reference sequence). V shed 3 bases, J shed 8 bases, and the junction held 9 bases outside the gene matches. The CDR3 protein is CAWSDRVEGGYTF. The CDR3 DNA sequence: TGTGCCTGGAGCGACAGGGTGGAGGGAGGCTACACCTTC.

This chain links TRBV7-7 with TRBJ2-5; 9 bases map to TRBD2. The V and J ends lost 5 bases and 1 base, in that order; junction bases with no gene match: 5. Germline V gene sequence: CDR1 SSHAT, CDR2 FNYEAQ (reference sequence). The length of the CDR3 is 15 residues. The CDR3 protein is CASSTAGGPQETQYF. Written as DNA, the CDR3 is TGTGCCAGCAGCACCGCGGGGGGGCCCCAAGAGACCCAGTACTTC.

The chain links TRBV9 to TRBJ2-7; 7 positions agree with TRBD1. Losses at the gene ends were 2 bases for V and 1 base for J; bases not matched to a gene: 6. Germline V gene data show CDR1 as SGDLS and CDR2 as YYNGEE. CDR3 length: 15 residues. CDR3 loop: CASSVGPGQSYEQYF. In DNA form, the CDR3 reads TGTGCCAGCAGCGTTGGACCGGGACAGTCCTACGAGCAGTACTTC.

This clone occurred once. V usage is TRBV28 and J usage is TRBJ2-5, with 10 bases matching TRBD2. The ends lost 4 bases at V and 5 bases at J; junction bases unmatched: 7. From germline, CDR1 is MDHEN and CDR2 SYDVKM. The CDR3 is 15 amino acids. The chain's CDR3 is CASSYLLAGVETQYF. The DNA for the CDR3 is TGTGCCAGCAGTTATCTCCTAGCGGGGGTGGAGACCCAGTACTTC.

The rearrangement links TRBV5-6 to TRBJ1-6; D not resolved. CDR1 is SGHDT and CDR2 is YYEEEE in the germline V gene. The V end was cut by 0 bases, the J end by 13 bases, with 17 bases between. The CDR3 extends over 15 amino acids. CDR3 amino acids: CASSLEEGRVTPLHF. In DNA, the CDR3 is TGTGCCAGCAGCTTGGAGGAGGGCCGGGTCACTCCCCTCCACTTT.

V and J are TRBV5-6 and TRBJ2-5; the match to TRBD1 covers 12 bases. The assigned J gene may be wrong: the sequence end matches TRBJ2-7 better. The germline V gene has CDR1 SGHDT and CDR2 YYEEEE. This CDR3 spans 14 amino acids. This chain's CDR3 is CASSWDRGRDEQYF. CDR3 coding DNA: TGTGCCAGCAGCTGGGACAGGGGGCGGGACGAGCAGTACTTC.